The clone carrying this T cell receptor beta chain was counted between two and nine times. Antigen unknown. The PCR used 60 Vbeta and 13 Jbeta primers. Sequencing was performed with immunoSEQ multiplex PCR; in TCRdb, only in-frame clones are kept and a portion is missing. Of 150,000 to 200,000 clones in the sample, about 70% are singletons; the top ten hold approximately 2.8%. The data originate from a study of cytomegalovirus exposure and HLA in healthy donors. Overall study results and limits: The listing of 150 or so TCR beta chains classed them as cytomegalovirus-associated. In a later analysis, V- and J-gene trimming of beta chains associated with a DCLRE1C missense variant, replicated independently. Prediction of most subjects' HLA-A and HLA-B alleles by TCR beta sequences was reportedly accurate.

The CDR3 extends over 18 amino acids. Germline CDR1 SGHAT, CDR2 FQNNGV. J gave up 8 bases and V 4 bases, and 19 bases lay outside the gene matches. This receptor was identified in a male donor in good health and CMV-seronegative. Source material: PBMCs. The J gene is TRBJ1-2, the V gene TRBV11-2; 10 nucleotides match TRBD1. The CDR3 here is CASSWGRGDRGFGGGYTF. The CDR3 region has the DNA TGTGCCAGCAGCTGGGGGAGGGGGGACAGGGGTTTCGGTGGAGGCTACACCTTC. Full variable domain (rest looked up from reference TRBV11-2 and TRBJ1-2): EAGVAQSPRYKIIEKRQSVAFWCNPISGHATLYWYQQILGQGPKLLIQFQNNGVVDDSQLPKDRFSAERLKGVDSTLKIQPAKLEDSAVYLCASSWGRGDRGFGGGYTFGSGTRLTVV.